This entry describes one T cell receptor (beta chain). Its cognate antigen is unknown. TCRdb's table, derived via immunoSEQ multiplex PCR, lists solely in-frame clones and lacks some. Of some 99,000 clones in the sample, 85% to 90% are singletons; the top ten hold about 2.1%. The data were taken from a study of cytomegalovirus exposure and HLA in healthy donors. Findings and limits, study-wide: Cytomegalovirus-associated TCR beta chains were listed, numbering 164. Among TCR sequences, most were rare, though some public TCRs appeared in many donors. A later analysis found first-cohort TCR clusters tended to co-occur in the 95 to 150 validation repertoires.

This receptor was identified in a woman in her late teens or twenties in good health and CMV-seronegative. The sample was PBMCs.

The CDR3 nucleotides read TGTGCCAGCAGCTTGGGCCTAGAGTTCACAGATACGCAGTATTTT. It translates to CASSLGLEFTDTQYF. The V gene is TRBV5-6, the J gene TRBJ2-3; D is undetermined. The V and J ends lost 0 bases and 2 bases respectively, with 10 bases between them. Germline CDR1 SGHDT, CDR2 YYEEEE. The CDR3 extends over 15 amino acids.